This T cell receptor beta chain was found in a study of PD-L1 blockade in urothelial cancer. The CDR3 totals 12 residues. V shed 6 bases, J shed 4 bases, and the junction held 3 bases outside the gene matches. From germline, CDR1 is MDHEN and CDR2 SYDVKM. Sequencing was performed with immunoSEQ multiplex PCR; in TCRdb, only in-frame clones are kept and a portion is missing. The sample shows 70,000 to 90,000 clones, around 85% of them seen only once. Time point denoted: pretreatment peripheral blood. Sequenced here: PBMCs, sampled around atezolizumab (anti-PD-L1) treatment. This chain links TRBV28 with TRBJ2-7; 7 positions agree with TRBD2. The TCR was taken from a man in his sixties with urothelial cancer. This chain's CDR3 is CASSRGEYEQYF. CDR3 DNA sequence: TGTGCCAGCAGCCGGGGGGAATACGAGCAGTACTTC.